The 8 T cell receptor beta chains below come from one sample, sequenced in a study of identical twins. TCRdb fed the 5' RACE reads into MiXCR, producing one record per CDR3 protein. The table shows around 370,000 distinct CDR3 sequences, with roughly 9% occurring only once. Sequenced sample: naive T cells sorted from blood. These receptors all stem from a woman aged 45 to 65 in good health.

This clonotype was counted between two and nine times. The V call is TRBV5-1, the J call TRBJ2-5; D may be TRBD1 (5 bases). Germline V gene lookup returns CDR1 SGHRS and CDR2 YFSETQ. Trimming stripped 4 bases from V and 1 base from J, with 17 bases between. This CDR3 is 16 amino acids long. The CDR3 here is CASSLLGQGGQETQYF. The CDR3 DNA sequence: TGCGCCAGCAGCCTCCTAGGTCAGGGTGGCCAAGAGACCCAGTACTTC.

The chain uses TRBV11-2 and TRBJ2-7; no definite D call. Per the germline V gene, CDR1 is SGHAT and CDR2 is FQNNGV. This CDR3 region has 14 residues. Trimming left V 3 bases short and J 4 bases short, with 13 bases between. CDR3 bases: TGTGCCAGCAGCTTGGCGACGGTAGGGTACGAGCAGTACGTC. Translated, it gives CASSLATVGYEQYV.

This clonotype was observed at least ten times. This chain connects TRBV5-1 to TRBJ1-2, with D perhaps matching TRBD1 (6 bases). The CDR3 spans 14 residues. With 3 bases removed from V and 2 bases from J, the gap between germline ends came to 11 bases. Germline CDR1 reads SGHRS; CDR2 reads YFSETQ. CDR3 amino acids: CASSSPDRNYGYTF. The CDR3 coding sequence is TGCGCCAGCAGCTCACCGGACAGAAACTATGGCTACACCTTC. The whole variable domain, remainder taken from reference TRBV5-1 and TRBJ1-2, is KAGVTQTPRYLIKTRGQQVTLSCSPISGHRSVSWYQQTPGQGLQFLFEYFSETQRNKGNFPGRFSGRQFSNSRSEMNVSTLELGDSALYLCASSSPDRNYGYTFGSGTRLTVV.

In this sample, this clonotype turned up many times. The chain employs TRBV12-3 or TRBV12-4 and TRBJ1-5; a weak D match, TRBD1 (6 bases). The ends were cut back, 2 bases at V and 6 bases at J, with 11 bases in the middle. This CDR3 contains 14 residues. For the CDR3, the DNA is TGTGCCAGCAGTTTACCCGGGGGCGGTCAGCCCCAGCATTTT. As protein: CASSLPGGGQPQHF.

Many counts were recorded for this clonotype. The genes are TRBV10-3 and TRBJ2-1, with D uncertain. Germline CDR1 and CDR2: ENHRY and SYGVKD. Trimming stripped 6 bases from V and 9 bases from J, with 15 bases between. The CDR3 runs to 13 residues. The CDR3 is CAISAREDGEQFF. The CDR3 region has the DNA TGTGCCATCAGCGCACGAGAAGATGGTGAGCAGTTCTTC.

V gene TRBV7-9 combines with J gene TRBJ2-3, with 10 bases aligning to TRBD1. This CDR3 is 16 amino acids long. V lost 2 bases to trimming and J lost 3 bases; unmatched junction nucleotides: 5. Germline V gene lookup returns CDR1 SEHNR and CDR2 FQNEAQ (reference sequence). CDR3 sequence (DNA): TGTGCCAGCAGCTTACCGTGGACAGGGGGGACAGATACGCAGTATTTT. Amino acid sequence: CASSLPWTGGTDTQYF.

The genes are TRBV7-6 and TRBJ2-3; 11 bases are a match to TRBD2. CDR1 is SGHVS and CDR2 is FNYEAQ in the germline V gene. The CDR3 runs 17 residues. After removal of 6 bases from V and 2 bases from J, the junction contained 10 bases not matched to a gene. In DNA, the CDR3 is TGTGCCAGCAGGCCGGTACTTAGCGGGAGGGTCACAGATACGCAGTATTTT. Translating it yields CASRPVLSGRVTDTQYF.

This clonotype was counted many times. This chain links TRBV5-1 with TRBJ2-7; 9 bases match TRBD2. The CDR3 sequence is 14 residues long. J was trimmed by 5 bases and V by 5 bases; bases with no gene match: 8. Germline CDR1 SGHRS, CDR2 YFSETQ. Here the CDR3 DNA reads TGCGCCAGCAGTGGGAGCGGGAGGCAAAACGAGCAGTACTTC. Residues: CASSGSGRQNEQYF.